This entry concerns a single T cell receptor beta chain. V gave up 7 bases and J gave up 3 bases; unmatched junction bases: 7. The germline V gene has CDR1 SNHLY and CDR2 FYNNEI. The CDR3 consists of 14 residues. Authors' analysis steps: Reference gene primer amplification gave estimated nucleated cell counts. Some clones are missing from TCRdb's copy, which holds only in-frame ones; the method was immunoSEQ multiplex PCR. V, J and clone size reflect that table, while D and trimming were determined from the DNA. The sample lists more than 35,000 clones; roughly nine tenths were seen once. These data originate in a study of blood T cell repertoires in COVID-19. Across the whole study: Samples came from the United States, Italy and Spain, spanning acute and convalescent COVID-19. Nucleic acid was either cDNA or gDNA, and it came from T cells, B-cell-depleted T cells, or PBMCs.

Input material: peripheral blood. The chain joins TRBV2 to TRBJ1-2; 8 bases are shared with TRBD1. This receptor was identified in a human donor in a cohort sampled during active COVID-19. In DNA, the CDR3 is TGTGCCAGCACCCAGACAGGGGATTACTATGGCTACACCTTC. The encoded protein is CASTQTGDYYGYTF.